What follows are 18 T cell receptor beta chains derived from one specimen sequenced in a study of blood T cell repertoires in COVID-19. Profiled with immunoSEQ multiplex PCR; TCRdb holds only in-frame clones, not every one. In the table there are 130,000 to 150,000 clones, roughly 85% of which are singletons. The source material was peripheral blood. The receptors were gathered from an older woman with COVID-19, enrolled during active disease.

This chain joins TRBV7-2 and TRBJ2-5, with 8 positions matching TRBD1. Germline V CDR1 and CDR2: SGHTA, FQGNSA. The junction had 4 bases not matched to a gene; V was cut back by 3 bases and J by 4 bases. The CDR3 runs 14 residues. The CDR3 spells CASSFYTGGETQYF. The CDR3 DNA sequence: TGTGCCAGCAGCTTCTACACAGGGGGAGAGACCCAGTACTTC.

The gene calls are TRBV7-6 and TRBJ2-7, with D possibly matching TRBD1 (6 bases). V was cut by 0 bases and J by 0 bases, with 12 bases left in between. The CDR3 is 16 amino acids. Germline V gives CDR1 SGHVS, CDR2 FNYEAQ. CDR3 nucleotide sequence: TGTGCCAGCAGCTTAGCGTGGCAGGGGAACTCCTACGAGCAGTACTTC. It yields the protein CASSLAWQGNSYEQYF.

The chain links TRBV6-5 to TRBJ2-7; TRBD1 is a possible D gene (6 bases). The germline V and J ends were trimmed by 8 bases and 2 bases, with 13 bases remaining between them. This CDR3 has 13 amino acids. Germline CDR1 and CDR2: MNHEY and SVGAGI. In nucleotides, the CDR3 is TGTGCCAGCGAGGGGGAACAGCCCTACGAGCAGTACTTC. This codes for CASEGEQPYEQYF.

The rearrangement uses TRBV20-1 and TRBJ1-4, with D maybe TRBD1 (6 bases). Trimming took 7 bases from V and 8 from J, leaving 11 bases between them. From germline, CDR1 is DFQATT and CDR2 SNEGSKA (reference sequence). The CDR3 consists of 11 residues. CDR3 coding DNA: TGCAGTGTAAGGACAGCCGAAAAACTGTTTTTT. Its protein is CSVRTAEKLFF.

The V call is TRBV19, the J call TRBJ2-7, with 9 bases matching TRBD1. The germline gives CDR1 LNHDA, CDR2 SQIVND (reference sequence). Losses at the gene ends were 5 bases for V and 3 bases for J; bases not matched to a gene: 5. The length of the CDR3 is 14 residues. CDR3 protein: CASSPGQGIYEQYF. The CDR3 nucleotides read TGTGCCAGTAGTCCCGGACAGGGGATCTACGAGCAGTACTTC. The whole variable domain, remainder taken from reference TRBV19 and TRBJ2-7, is DGGITQSPKYLFRKEGQNVTLSCEQNLNHDAMYWYRQDPGQGLRLIYYSQIVNDFQKGDIAEGYSVSREKKESFPLTVTSAQKNPTAFYLCASSPGQGIYEQYFGPGTRLTVT.

The V and J genes are TRBV19 and TRBJ1-1, with D perhaps matching TRBD1 (5 bases). The V end was cut by 8 bases, the J end by 8 bases, with 12 bases between. The CDR3 consists of 11 residues. The germline CDR1 and CDR2 sequences are LNHDA and SQIVND (reference sequence). CDR3 sequence (DNA): TGTGCCAGTCGGGACTCACGGGAAGCTTTCTTT. Encoded protein: CASRDSREAFF.

The CDR3 region has the DNA TGTGCCAGCGGAGGGACAGGGATAGGCAATGAGCAGTTCTTC. It encodes CASGGTGIGNEQFF. The chain employs TRBV2 and TRBJ2-1; 9 bases map to TRBD1. Germline trimming cut 8 bases from V and 6 bases from J; bases unmatched to any gene: 8. There are 14 residues in the CDR3. The germline V gene encodes CDR1 SNHLY and CDR2 FYNNEI.

The chain links TRBV5-1 to TRBJ1-1, with TRBD1 as a possible D gene (6 bases). The CDR3 length is 13 residues. Trimming stripped 4 bases from V and 3 bases from J, with 10 bases between. The germline gives CDR1 SGHRS, CDR2 YFSETQ. The CDR3 region has the DNA TGCGCCAGCAGCCCGGACAGACACACTGAAGCTTTCTTT. It translates to CASSPDRHTEAFF.

The chain has TRBV21-1 and TRBJ1-5; TRBD1 reflects the table's D call only, with no check against the DNA. TRBV21-1 is labeled a pseudogene. The CDR3 loop spans 12 amino acids. The CDR3 here is CASTIPHQPQHF. DNA of the CDR3: TGTGCCAGCACAATCCCCCATCAGCCCCAGCATTTT.

This rearrangement joins TRBV3-1 (or the pseudogene TRBV3-2) to TRBJ2-4; perhaps TRBD1 as D (5 bases). Deletions cut 2 bases from V and 6 bases from J, with 14 bases between. There are 15 residues in the CDR3. Germline V CDR1 and CDR2: LGHDT, YNNKEL (reference sequence). CDR3 protein: CASSQQGTWGNIQYF. The CDR3, as DNA: TGTGCCAGCAGCCAACAGGGCACCTGGGGAAACATTCAGTACTTC.

The gene calls are TRBV29-1 and TRBJ1-2, with 7 bases that match TRBD1. CDR1 and CDR2 from the germline V gene are SQVTM and ANQGSEA. With V trimmed by 0 bases and J by 2 bases, 12 bases remained unmatched. This CDR3 is built from 17 residues. DNA for the CDR3: TGCAGCGTTGAAGATCTTGTAACAGGGGATGTCAACTATGGCTACACCTTC. It translates to CSVEDLVTGDVNYGYTF.

The chain employs TRBV6-2 or TRBV6-3 and TRBJ2-1, with D perhaps matching TRBD1 (6 bases). The germline V and J ends were trimmed by 2 bases and 2 bases, with 13 bases remaining between them. Germline V gives CDR1 MNHEY, CDR2 SVGEGT. The CDR3 loop spans 16 amino acids. CDR3 sequence reads: CASSYAIQGPYNEQFF. The CDR3 DNA reads TGTGCCAGCAGTTACGCGATACAGGGACCCTACAATGAGCAGTTCTTC.

The chain recombines TRBV18 with TRBJ1-1; D remains ambiguous. Trimming took off 3 bases at V and 1 base at J, with 12 bases between the two ends. Germline V CDR1 and CDR2: KGHSH, LQKENI. The CDR3 consists of 15 residues. CDR3 loop: CASSPPLRQNTEAFF. CDR3 in DNA: TGTGCCAGCTCACCGCCCCTTCGACAGAACACTGAAGCTTTCTTT.

This clone came up once. The chain employs TRBV11-2 and TRBJ2-7; possible D gene TRBD2, 6 bases. V gave up 4 bases and J gave up 9 bases, with 13 bases separating them. The CDR3 is 12 residues long. Germline V gene lookup returns CDR1 SGHAT and CDR2 FQNNGV. The CDR3 region has the DNA TGTGCCAGCAGCTCGGAGGGGAATGCGCAGTACTTC. Amino acid sequence: CASSSEGNAQYF.

The table lists this clone with a few counts. This chain uses TRBV5-1 with TRBJ2-2; TRBD1 aligns across 9 bases. J gave up 5 bases and V 3 bases, and 11 bases lay outside the gene matches. This CDR3 comprises 17 residues. Germline assignment: CDR1 SGHRS and CDR2 YFSETQ. CDR3 nucleotides: TGCGCCAGCAGCTCAAACCCCGGGACAGGGAGTACCGGGGAGCTGTTTTTT. Encoded protein: CASSSNPGTGSTGELFF.

The gene calls are TRBV10-2 and TRBJ1-2; TRBD1 matches 9 bases. The CDR3 covers 14 residues. The V segment lost 4 bases and the J segment 7 bases; nucleotides outside the gene matches: 7. Germline loops: CDR1 WSHSY, CDR2 SAAADI. In DNA form, the CDR3 reads TGCGCCAGCAGTGGGGCCGGGACAGGGACTGGCTACACCTTC. Protein product: CASSGAGTGTGYTF.

The rearrangement joins TRBV2 to TRBJ1-2, with D tentatively TRBD1 (6 bases). The CDR3 contains 17 residues. V was trimmed by 0 bases and J by 5 bases, leaving 19 bases between them. Germline CDR1 reads SNHLY; CDR2 reads FYNNEI. The CDR3: CASSEAPGTPGLYGYTF. The CDR3 DNA sequence: TGTGCCAGCAGTGAAGCGCCCGGGACACCAGGCCTTTATGGCTACACCTTC.

This chain links TRBV2 with TRBJ2-5, with D possibly TRBD2 on 7 matching bases. Trimming removed 11 bases at V and 5 bases at J, with 15 bases between. Germline CDR1 reads SNHLY; CDR2 reads FYNNEI. The CDR3 consists of 12 residues. In DNA, the CDR3 is TGTGCCCTCCCGGGGGGCGGGGAGACCCAGTACTTC. It codes for CALPGGGETQYF.